This paragraph covers one T cell receptor beta chain sequence. Antigen unknown. This record comes from a study of T cells in Graves' hyperthyroidism and ophthalmopathy. Study summary: Peripheral blood draws took place at initial diagnosis, ahead of any treatment. Study results and caveats: Blood held most thyroid clonotypes expanded above 0.001 frequency. From stable hyperthyroidism, ophthalmopathy was separated by a 13 V-J model.

Regions amplified from RNA transcripts were the TCR beta CDR3 regions. Carried out on the TCR CDR3, a first-round RT-PCR used the HTBI primer set. One entry per CDR3 protein, called by TCRdb with MiXCR from the multiplex PCR reads. Seen here are about 640,000 distinct CDR3 sequences, about 20% observed once, and the top ten hold more than 30%. With 5 bases removed from V and 5 bases from J, the gap between germline ends came to 12 bases. The germline V gene has CDR1 LNHDA and CDR2 SQIVND (reference sequence). The CDR3 covers 13 residues. Sequencing was done on a sample of blood. This receptor was obtained from a man aged 25-45 years with Graves' ophthalmopathy. The chain recombines TRBV19 with TRBJ1-1; tentative D call: TRBD1 (6 bases). The CDR3 coding sequence is TGTGCCAGTAGTTCGGGGGGCCAGACTGAAGCTTTCTTT. Translating it yields CASSSGGQTEAFF.